Reported below is one T cell receptor beta chain. Enrolled through a virtual design, the participants were between about 18 and 100 years of age and came from 24 US areas. Looked up from germline, CDR1 is LNHDA and CDR2 is SQIVND (reference sequence). CDR3 length: 14 residues. Trimming stripped 1 base from V and 2 bases from J, with 8 bases between. In the source study's methods: Amplifying reference gene primers gave estimates of nucleated cell counts. Repertoires were generated with immunoSEQ multiplex PCR, while TCRdb's copy carries only in-frame clones and drops some. The DNA was the basis for D and trimming; V, J and clone size are from that table. The repertoire holds roughly 200,000 clones, more than 70% seen once, with 5.6% in the top ten. The sample is drawn from a study of blood T cell repertoires in COVID-19. The overall study: The United States, Italy and Spain supplied acute and convalescent COVID-19 samples. The analysed material was cDNA or gDNA that came from T cells, B-cell-depleted T cells, or PBMCs.

J is TRBJ1-2 and V is TRBV19; D uncertain. This sequence originates from a man aged 40-55 years with acute COVID-19. The material sequenced was PBMCs or T cells enriched from blood (not recorded which). CDR3 DNA sequence: TGTGCCAGTAGTATAGTGCCAGGAAACTATGGCTACACCTTC. This gives the protein CASSIVPGNYGYTF.